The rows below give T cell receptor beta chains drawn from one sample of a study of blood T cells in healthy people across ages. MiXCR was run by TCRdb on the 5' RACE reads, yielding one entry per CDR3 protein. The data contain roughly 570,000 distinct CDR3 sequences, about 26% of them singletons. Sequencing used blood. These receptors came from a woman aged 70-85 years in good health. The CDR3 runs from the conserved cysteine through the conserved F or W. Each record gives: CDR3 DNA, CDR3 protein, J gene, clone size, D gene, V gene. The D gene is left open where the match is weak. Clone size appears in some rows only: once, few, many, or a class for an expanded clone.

CDR3 DNA: TGTGCCAGCAGTCTAGGACAGGGTCGAGCCGGCGAGCAGTACTTC
CDR3 protein: CASSLGQGRAGEQYF
J gene: TRBJ2-7
clone size: -
D gene: TRBD1
V gene: TRBV12-3/TRBV12-4

CDR3 DNA: TGCAGCGTTGAATTTATAGGGGACAGGGAAGCCTTACCAGCCAAAAACATTCAGTACTTC
CDR3 protein: CSVEFIGDREALPAKNIQYF
J gene: TRBJ2-4
clone size: once
D gene: TRBD1
V gene: TRBV29-1

CDR3 DNA: TGCAGTGCTAGAGATTCGAGTAGCAGGGTGGGATCGGGCTACGAGCAGTACTTC
CDR3 protein: CSARDSSSRVGSGYEQYF
J gene: TRBJ2-7
clone size: few
D gene: -
V gene: TRBV20-1

CDR3 DNA: TGTGCCAGCAGTGAAGGCGGTAGCGGGCCTTACAATGAGCAGTTCTTC
CDR3 protein: CASSEGGSGPYNEQFF
J gene: TRBJ2-1
clone size: few
D gene: TRBD2
V gene: TRBV2

CDR3 DNA: TGTGCCAGCAGCTCCCCCCCCTCAGGTGATACGCAGTATTTT
CDR3 protein: CASSSPPSGDTQYF
J gene: TRBJ2-3
clone size: -
D gene: -
V gene: TRBV11-2

CDR3 DNA: TGTGCCAGCAGTCTTCCGGGGGTCTCTGGAAACACCATATATTTT
CDR3 protein: CASSLPGVSGNTIYF
J gene: TRBJ1-3
clone size: few
D gene: -
V gene: TRBV12-3/TRBV12-4

CDR3 DNA: TGCGCCAGCGCCGGGACAGGGACTGAAAAACTGTTTTTT
CDR3 protein: CASAGTGTEKLFF
J gene: TRBJ1-4
clone size: -
D gene: TRBD1
V gene: TRBV5-1

CDR3 DNA: TGTGCCAGCAGTTACTCTATTTGGACAGGCTACGAGCAGTACTTC
CDR3 protein: CASSYSIWTGYEQYF
J gene: TRBJ2-7
clone size: -
D gene: TRBD1
V gene: TRBV6-2/TRBV6-3

CDR3 DNA: TGTGCCAGCAGCTTATCTCGATTAGCGGGAGATGAGACCCAGTACTTC
CDR3 protein: CASSLSRLAGDETQYF
J gene: TRBJ2-5
clone size: -
D gene: TRBD2
V gene: TRBV7-9

CDR3 DNA: TGCGCCAGCAGCCAAGAAGCCACCGTATCTACCTACGAGCAGTACTTC
CDR3 protein: CASSQEATVSTYEQYF
J gene: TRBJ2-7
clone size: few
D gene: -
V gene: TRBV4-1

CDR3 DNA: TGTGCCAGCAGTTTATCGCCCGGGGTCAACGAAAAACTGTTTTTT
CDR3 protein: CASSLSPGVNEKLFF
J gene: TRBJ1-4
clone size: few
D gene: -
V gene: TRBV27

CDR3 DNA: TGTGCCATCTGGGACAGCAACCGGGATACGCAGTATTTT
CDR3 protein: CAIWDSNRDTQYF
J gene: TRBJ2-3
clone size: -
D gene: TRBD1
V gene: TRBV10-3

CDR3 DNA: TGTGCCAGCAGCTCACTGGTAGAGAATGAGCAGTTCTTC
CDR3 protein: CASSSLVENEQFF
J gene: TRBJ2-1
clone size: -
D gene: -
V gene: TRBV7-2

CDR3 DNA: TGCAGTGCTAGAGATCGGCCGGGGAACGAGCAGTACTTC
CDR3 protein: CSARDRPGNEQYF
J gene: TRBJ2-7
clone size: -
D gene: -
V gene: TRBV20-1

CDR3 DNA: TGTGCCAGTTCAGGACAGGGGGCTGGTCGCAATCAGCCCCAGCATTTT
CDR3 protein: CASSGQGAGRNQPQHF
J gene: TRBJ1-5
clone size: -
D gene: TRBD1
V gene: TRBV2

CDR3 DNA: TGCGCCAGTACCTCGGGACCTCCTTCCTACGAGCAGTACTTC
CDR3 protein: CASTSGPPSYEQYF
J gene: TRBJ2-7
clone size: -
D gene: -
V gene: TRBV5-1

CDR3 DNA: TGTGCCAGCAGTCCCGGGACTAGCGGGGGACCACAGTACTTC
CDR3 protein: CASSPGTSGGPQYF
J gene: TRBJ2-5
clone size: few
D gene: TRBD2
V gene: TRBV2

CDR3 DNA: TGCGCCAGCAGCTCACCGGAGGGCCCAGATACGCAGTATTTT
CDR3 protein: CASSSPEGPDTQYF
J gene: TRBJ2-3
clone size: few
D gene: -
V gene: TRBV5-1

CDR3 DNA: TGCAGCGTGGCACAGGGTTGGGGCACTGAAGCTTTCTTT
CDR3 protein: CSVAQGWGTEAFF
J gene: TRBJ1-1
clone size: once
D gene: -
V gene: TRBV29-1

CDR3 DNA: TGTGCCAGCAGCGTAGCGCCGAACACCGGGGAGCTGTTTTTT
CDR3 protein: CASSVAPNTGELFF
J gene: TRBJ2-2
clone size: -
D gene: -
V gene: TRBV9

CDR3 DNA: TGTGCCAGCAGCCCTTTCCCGGGGGGTACGGAGACCCAGTACTTC
CDR3 protein: CASSPFPGGTETQYF
J gene: TRBJ2-5
clone size: -
D gene: TRBD2
V gene: TRBV7-3

CDR3 DNA: TGTGCCAGCAGTGAAAACCTTGGACAGGGGGCGGGTCAGCCCCGGCATTTT
CDR3 protein: CASSENLGQGAGQPRHF
J gene: TRBJ1-5
clone size: -
D gene: TRBD1
V gene: TRBV25-1

CDR3 DNA: TGCAGTGCTAGAGAGGCTAGCGGGGGAACTCAAGAGACCCAGTACTTC
CDR3 protein: CSAREASGGTQETQYF
J gene: TRBJ2-5
clone size: -
D gene: TRBD2
V gene: TRBV20-1

CDR3 DNA: TGCGCCAGCAGCGAACGGACAGCTAATGAAAAACTGTTTTTT
CDR3 protein: CASSERTANEKLFF
J gene: TRBJ1-4
clone size: -
D gene: -
V gene: TRBV5-1

CDR3 DNA: TGCAGTGCTAGGGGGAAAGCGGGGGGGCCTAACATTCAGTACTTC
CDR3 protein: CSARGKAGGPNIQYF
J gene: TRBJ2-4
clone size: few
D gene: TRBD2
V gene: TRBV20-1

CDR3 DNA: TGCGCCAGCAGCCAAATTACGCAGGGACCGAATCAGCCCCAGCATTTT
CDR3 protein: CASSQITQGPNQPQHF
J gene: TRBJ1-5
clone size: -
D gene: -
V gene: TRBV4-1

CDR3 DNA: TGCAGCGTTGGAGGGAGCGGGGGGTACCAAGAGACCCAGTACTTC
CDR3 protein: CSVGGSGGYQETQYF
J gene: TRBJ2-5
clone size: few
D gene: TRBD2
V gene: TRBV29-1

CDR3 DNA: TGCGCCAGCAGCCCGGGACTAGCGGGGAGGTCCTACGAGCAGTACTTC
CDR3 protein: CASSPGLAGRSYEQYF
J gene: TRBJ2-7
clone size: few
D gene: TRBD2
V gene: TRBV5-1

CDR3 DNA: TGCGCCAGCAGCTTGGATCAGGGGGCGCGGGAGACCCAGTACTTC
CDR3 protein: CASSLDQGARETQYF
J gene: TRBJ2-5
clone size: -
D gene: TRBD1
V gene: TRBV5-1

CDR3 DNA: TGTGCCAGCAGCCACACTGATCCTCGCTATGACTACACCTTC
CDR3 protein: CASSHTDPRYDYTF
J gene: TRBJ1-2
clone size: -
D gene: -
V gene: TRBV6-5

CDR3 DNA: TGTGCCAGCAGTTACACCTTGACTAGCGGGGGAGAGACCCAGTACTTC
CDR3 protein: CASSYTLTSGGETQYF
J gene: TRBJ2-5
clone size: many
D gene: TRBD2
V gene: TRBV6-5

CDR3 DNA: TGTGCCAGCAGTATCTCCGGGACAGGGATCGCCGAGCAGTACTTC
CDR3 protein: CASSISGTGIAEQYF
J gene: TRBJ2-7
clone size: few
D gene: TRBD1
V gene: TRBV2

CDR3 DNA: TGTGCCAGCAGCTTAGGGGCAGGGGGTTCAGGCGAGCAGTACTTC
CDR3 protein: CASSLGAGGSGEQYF
J gene: TRBJ2-7
clone size: few
D gene: TRBD1
V gene: TRBV11-2

CDR3 DNA: TGCAGCGCCCTGGGGGGGTATGGCTACACCTTC
CDR3 protein: CSALGGYGYTF
J gene: TRBJ1-2
clone size: -
D gene: -
V gene: TRBV29-1

CDR3 DNA: TGTGCCAGCAGCTCTACGGTCGAGCAGTACTTC
CDR3 protein: CASSSTVEQYF
J gene: TRBJ2-7
clone size: many
D gene: -
V gene: TRBV7-2

CDR3 DNA: TGTGCCAGCAGCTTCATGAAGGAATCCGGGGGCACTGAAGCTTTCTTT
CDR3 protein: CASSFMKESGGTEAFF
J gene: TRBJ1-1
clone size: few
D gene: -
V gene: TRBV7-9

CDR3 DNA: TGTGCCAGCAGTGGACAGGGGGCTCTGAACACTGAAGCTTTCTTT
CDR3 protein: CASSGQGALNTEAFF
J gene: TRBJ1-1
clone size: -
D gene: TRBD1
V gene: TRBV6-5

CDR3 DNA: TGCAGTGCTAGAGATAGCGGGGGGTCAGGGCAGACCCAGTACTTC
CDR3 protein: CSARDSGGSGQTQYF
J gene: TRBJ2-5
clone size: -
D gene: TRBD2
V gene: TRBV20-1

CDR3 DNA: TGTGCCAGCAGTGAATTATATGGCTACACCTTC
CDR3 protein: CASSELYGYTF
J gene: TRBJ1-2
clone size: few
D gene: -
V gene: TRBV25-1

CDR3 DNA: TGCAGTGCTAGCGGGAGGGGTTTCTACGAGCAGTACTTC
CDR3 protein: CSASGRGFYEQYF
J gene: TRBJ2-7
clone size: -
D gene: TRBD2
V gene: TRBV20-1

CDR3 DNA: TGTGCCAGCAGCTTAGCGGCAGGGGGCTGGACTGAAGCTTTCTTT
CDR3 protein: CASSLAAGGWTEAFF
J gene: TRBJ1-1
clone size: few
D gene: TRBD1
V gene: TRBV7-9

CDR3 DNA: TGTGCCAGCAGCCCGACAGGGGGGTACTATAGCACAGATACGCAGTATTTT
CDR3 protein: CASSPTGGYYSTDTQYF
J gene: TRBJ2-3
clone size: few
D gene: TRBD1
V gene: TRBV7-2

CDR3 DNA: TGCAGTGCTAGAGATCCCACCCGCAGGGTAACTAATGAAAAACTGTTTTTT
CDR3 protein: CSARDPTRRVTNEKLFF
J gene: TRBJ1-4
clone size: few
D gene: -
V gene: TRBV20-1

CDR3 DNA: TGCGCCAGCAGCCAAGGACTAGCGGGACTGGGGGAGCAGTACTTC
CDR3 protein: CASSQGLAGLGEQYF
J gene: TRBJ2-5
clone size: -
D gene: TRBD2
V gene: TRBV4-1

CDR3 DNA: TGTGCCAGCAGTTCGCCCACAGGTTGGAGTACCTACGAGCAGTACTTC
CDR3 protein: CASSSPTGWSTYEQYF
J gene: TRBJ2-7
clone size: -
D gene: -
V gene: TRBV7-8

CDR3 DNA: TGCAGCGCCTCAACCGGGGTCCCGAACACCGGGGAGCTGTTTTTT
CDR3 protein: CSASTGVPNTGELFF
J gene: TRBJ2-2
clone size: few
D gene: -
V gene: TRBV29-1

CDR3 DNA: TGTGCCAGCAGCGCGGTGGGTCCCTCTTACAATGAGCAGTTCTTC
CDR3 protein: CASSAVGPSYNEQFF
J gene: TRBJ2-1
clone size: -
D gene: -
V gene: TRBV9

CDR3 DNA: TGCGCCAGCAGCCCCTTACAGGACAAGGGGACTGAAGCTTTCTTT
CDR3 protein: CASSPLQDKGTEAFF
J gene: TRBJ1-1
clone size: few
D gene: -
V gene: TRBV5-1

CDR3 DNA: TGTGCCAGCAGCCTCTATCAGGGGGGAGATACGCAGTATTTT
CDR3 protein: CASSLYQGGDTQYF
J gene: TRBJ2-3
clone size: -
D gene: -
V gene: TRBV3-1

CDR3 DNA: TGTGCCAGTAGTTGGGGGCAAGGAGATACGCAGTATTTT
CDR3 protein: CASSWGQGDTQYF
J gene: TRBJ2-3
clone size: -
D gene: -
V gene: TRBV19

CDR3 DNA: TGTGCCAGCAAGTGGGGCGGGGGGGAGGTGGAGACCCAGTACTTC
CDR3 protein: CASKWGGGEVETQYF
J gene: TRBJ2-5
clone size: -
D gene: TRBD2
V gene: TRBV7-2

CDR3 DNA: TGTGCCAGCAGCTTAGCCGGCAGGGGAATCCTCTCTGGGGCCAACGTCCTGACTTTC
CDR3 protein: CASSLAGRGILSGANVLTF
J gene: TRBJ2-6
clone size: few
D gene: -
V gene: TRBV7-9

CDR3 DNA: TGCGCCAGCAGCCTCACTCCCCCCATTTATCGGGACACTGAAGCTTTCTTT
CDR3 protein: CASSLTPPIYRDTEAFF
J gene: TRBJ1-1
clone size: -
D gene: -
V gene: TRBV5-1

CDR3 DNA: TGTGCCAGCAGCTCGCTGGAATGGGGGACCCAGTACTTC
CDR3 protein: CASSSLEWGTQYF
J gene: TRBJ2-5
clone size: few
D gene: -
V gene: TRBV7-2

CDR3 DNA: TGCAGTGCTAGAGACCCTAGCGGGGCCACCTACAATGAGCAGTTCTTC
CDR3 protein: CSARDPSGATYNEQFF
J gene: TRBJ2-1
clone size: -
D gene: TRBD2
V gene: TRBV20-1

CDR3 DNA: TGCAGCGTTGAAAGGGACTCGAACACTGAAGCTTTCTTT
CDR3 protein: CSVERDSNTEAFF
J gene: TRBJ1-1
clone size: -
D gene: -
V gene: TRBV29-1

CDR3 DNA: TGTGCCAGCAGGGGACAGGGTCTCTACAATGAGCAGTTCTTC
CDR3 protein: CASRGQGLYNEQFF
J gene: TRBJ2-1
clone size: -
D gene: TRBD1
V gene: TRBV12-3/TRBV12-4

CDR3 DNA: TGTGCCACCAGCTTTTTGGGCACTGAAGCTTTCTTT
CDR3 protein: CATSFLGTEAFF
J gene: TRBJ1-1
clone size: few
D gene: -
V gene: TRBV6-5

CDR3 DNA: TGTGCCAGCAGTTACGGCCCTAGCAGGGAGACCCAGTACTTC
CDR3 protein: CASSYGPSRETQYF
J gene: TRBJ2-5
clone size: -
D gene: -
V gene: TRBV6-2/TRBV6-3

CDR3 DNA: TGCAGTGCTAGAGTGGCGGGGGGGCCTTGGGGTGAGCAGTTCTTC
CDR3 protein: CSARVAGGPWGEQFF
J gene: TRBJ2-1
clone size: few
D gene: TRBD2
V gene: TRBV20-1